Detailed here is one TCR beta chain. Its specificity is not known. This record comes from a study of CD8 T cells in ankylosing spondylitis. General study points: The disease-linked clones had a CD8+ phenotype and low blood frequencies. A motif in TCR beta, a set of seven to nine highly homologous variants, appeared characteristic of ankylosing spondylitis blood.

TCRdb analysed the 5' RACE reads with MiXCR anew, one entry per CDR3 protein. The sample has 210,000 or so distinct CDR3 sequences, 7.5% to 9.5% seen once; the top ten hold more than 4%. Germline V gene sequence: CDR1 ENHRY, CDR2 SYGVKD. CDR3 size: 16 residues. Between the trimmed V and J ends, which lost 3 bases and 10 bases, there was a span of 24 bases. The receptor was isolated from a female donor with ankylosing spondylitis or in good health (not recorded which). The chain is built from TRBV10-3 and TRBJ1-1; possible D gene TRBD1, 5 bases. The sample comprised blood, either unsorted or a sorted T cell fraction (not recorded which). The CDR3 sequence: CAISESYDSGEHVAFF. DNA of the CDR3: TGTGCCATCAGTGAATCTTATGACAGCGGAGAACATGTAGCTTTCTTT.